The 14 T cell receptor beta chains below all came from one sample that was sequenced in a study of tumor and adjacent non-tumor tissue in lung cancer. The template was RNA from unsorted bulk tissue. This non-tumor lung sample came from over 3 cm beyond the tumor edge. The library came from three nested PCR rounds adapted from ARM-PCR protocols. TCRdb called the multiplex PCR reads again in MiXCR, with one record for every CDR3 protein. The table lists 94,000 or so distinct CDR3 sequences, roughly 77% of them singletons. Sequencing was done on a sample of distant non-tumor lung tissue. The receptors here all came from a woman in her 50s with non-small cell lung cancer.

Concerning this clonotype itself: The junction does not match germline at one end; this may be a read error. This sequence joins TRBV29-1 and TRBJ2-3; D not certain. Per germline, CDR1 SQVTM and CDR2 ANQGSEA. The CDR3 is 13 residues long. Here the CDR3 DNA reads TGCAGCGATGAAAGGCGGAACACTGATACGCAGTATTTT. This translates into CSDERRNTDTQYF.

Notes on this clonotype: A junction end diverges from the germline sequence, so it may reflect a read error. The V and J genes are TRBV6-1 and TRBJ1-5, with a possible D match to TRBD1 (6 bases). Germline lookup yields CDR1 MNHNS and CDR2 SASEGT. The CDR3 has 12 amino acids. The CDR3 region is CVSSTGNRPQHF. CDR3 coding DNA: TGTGTCAGCAGTACAGGGAATCGGCCCCAGCATTTT.

Notes on this clonotype: Germline and junction disagree at one end, which may indicate a read error. The CDR3 sequence: CAISKSGTDGFTF. The CDR3 nucleotides are TGTGCCATCAGTAAGTCTGGGACAGATGGCTTCACCTTC. The V call is TRBV10-3, the J call TRBJ1-2; 7 bases match TRBD1. The CDR3 length is 13 residues. Per germline, CDR1 ENHRY and CDR2 SYGVKD.

V is TRBV4-2 and J is TRBJ2-2, with TRBD2 matching 9 bases. CDR3 size: 18 residues. Germline CDR1 reads LGHNA; CDR2 reads YNFKEQ. V was clipped by 6 bases and J by 4 bases; unmatched bases: 15. The CDR3 protein is CASSLNGLAGSSTGELFF. The DNA of the CDR3 is TGTGCCAGCAGTCTAAACGGGCTAGCGGGATCGAGCACCGGGGAGCTGTTTTTT.

The table lists this clonotype with a few counts. This may stem from a read error, because a much larger clone lies one nucleotide away. The chain links TRBV28 to TRBJ2-3; 10 positions agree with TRBD1. The CDR3 is 16 residues long. CDR1 is MDHEN and CDR2 is SYDVKM in the germline V gene. The CDR3 is CVSSPGTGARTDTQYF. The CDR3 nucleotides are TGTGTCAGCAGCCCCGGGACAGGGGCTAGGACAGATACGCAGTATTTT.

As concerns this clonotype: No conserved phenylalanine or tryptophan is present at the end of the CDR3, so a read error is the likely explanation. The DNA is left out, because the CDR3 cannot be placed on it with certainty; the CDR3 is given as TCRdb lists it. This chain connects TRBV29-1 to TRBJ2-1; no DNA check was done on the table's D call, TRBD2. Including both end residues, the CDR3 is 16 amino acids long. CDR1 is SQVTM and CDR2 is ANQGSEA in the germline V gene. The CDR3 loop reads CSVEDGRGRRNNEEFS.

On this clonotype itself: Given the absence of the conserved phenylalanine or tryptophan at the CDR3 end, a read error is likely. The V call is TRBV11-2, the J call TRBJ2-1; 8 bases map to TRBD2. The CDR3 extends over 14 amino acids. Germline lookup yields CDR1 SGHAT and CDR2 FQNNGV. CDR3 sequence: CASSLGAGVNEQFI. DNA for the CDR3: TGTGCCAGCAGCTTAGGAGCGGGAGTTAATGAACAGTTCATC.

The table lists this clonotype with many counts. The genes are TRBV5-1 and TRBJ2-6, with TRBD2 as a possible D gene (5 bases). The V end was cut by 4 bases, the J end by 0 bases, with 20 bases between. Germline V CDR1 and CDR2: SGHRS, YFSETQ. The CDR3 totals 19 residues. The CDR3 coding sequence is TGCGCCAGCAGCCCGGCGGGCCGGAAACCATTCTCTGGGGCCAACGTCCTGACTTTC. As protein: CASSPAGRKPFSGANVLTF.

This clonotype was picked up many times. This sequence joins TRBV20-1 and TRBJ2-1, with 12 nucleotides matching TRBD2. This CDR3 contains 17 residues. V was clipped by 0 bases and J by 9 bases; unmatched bases: 12. The germline V gene encodes CDR1 DFQATT and CDR2 SNEGSKA (reference sequence). In nucleotides, the CDR3 is TGCAGTGCTAGAGATCTTCTGCTAGCGGGAGGGAAGGGTGAGCAGTTCTTC. Protein sequence: CSARDLLLAGGKGEQFF.

The CDR3 bases are TGCAGTGCTAAAGCGGGAGCAATCTACGAGCAGTACTTC. Its protein product is CSAKAGAIYEQYF. The V call is TRBV20-1, the J call TRBJ2-7, with TRBD2 matching over 8 bases. CDR1 is DFQATT and CDR2 is SNEGSKA in the germline V gene (reference sequence). After removal of 4 bases from V and 3 bases from J, the junction contained 5 bases not matched to a gene. This CDR3 has 13 residues.

Notes on this clonotype: The junction does not match germline at one end; this may be a read error. This rearrangement joins TRBV28 to TRBJ1-1, with D unclear. CDR1 is MDHEN, CDR2 SYDVKM, per germline. This CDR3 region has 15 residues. CDR3 sequence reads: CASSSAMEENTEAFF. The CDR3 bases are TGTGCAAGCAGTTCCGCTATGGAAGAGAACACTGAAGCTTTCTTT.

The genes are TRBV28 and TRBJ2-1; D unclear. This CDR3 has 11 amino acids. The germline V and J ends were trimmed by 4 bases and 7 bases, with 5 bases remaining between them. Germline V gives CDR1 MDHEN, CDR2 SYDVKM. CDR3 in DNA: TGTGCCAGCAGTTGGAGAAATGAGCAGTTCTTC. Encoded protein: CASSWRNEQFF.

The chain links TRBV11-2 to TRBJ2-7; TRBD2 agrees at 7 bases. Per germline, CDR1 SGHAT and CDR2 FQNNGV. The CDR3 totals 17 residues. V lost 5 bases to trimming and J lost 7 bases; unmatched junction nucleotides: 20. The CDR3 DNA sequence: TGTGCCAGCAGCCTCCGGACTAGTGGTAGGGCATTGTGGGAGCAGTACTTC. Encoded protein: CASSLRTSGRALWEQYF.

The gene calls are TRBV11-3 and TRBJ2-7, with TRBD2 as a possible D gene (5 bases). Trimming stripped 5 bases from V and 13 bases from J, with 18 bases between. Germline-derived CDR1 and CDR2 are SGHNT and YENEEA. This CDR3 is 12 amino acids long. CDR3 in DNA: TGTGCCAGCAGCCGGGGTAACTGCGAGTATTACTTC. Translated: CASSRGNCEYYF.